Each of the 18 T cell receptor beta chains below was sequenced from the same sample in a study of blood T cell repertoires in COVID-19. Measured with immunoSEQ multiplex PCR; TCRdb has only the in-frame clones, and not every one. The sample records around 290,000 clones, approximately 88% being singletons. Sequenced input: PBMCs or T cells enriched from blood (not recorded which). These receptors all stem from a woman aged 25-40 years who had recovered from COVID-19.

The J gene is TRBJ2-7, the V gene TRBV28, with D maybe TRBD1 (6 bases). The CDR3 has 13 amino acids. V lost 8 bases and J 2 bases, leaving 13 bases between the germline ends. CDR1 and CDR2 from the germline V gene are MDHEN and SYDVKM. The CDR3 loop reads CASAQGIPYEQYF. CDR3 sequence (DNA): TGTGCCAGCGCCCAGGGGATCCCCTACGAGCAGTACTTC.

The chain is built from TRBV19 and TRBJ1-5, with TRBD1 identical over 7 bases. Germline V gene data show CDR1 as LNHDA and CDR2 as SQIVND (reference sequence). The length of the CDR3 is 16 residues. V shed 7 bases, J shed 1 base, and the junction held 10 bases outside the gene matches. CDR3 nucleotide sequence: TGTGCCAGTAACCACCAACGCAGGGGGAGCAATCAGCCCCAGCATTTT. Its protein is CASNHQRRGSNQPQHF.

This sequence joins TRBV5-1 and TRBJ2-2, with a possible D match to TRBD1 (6 bases). Germline assignment: CDR1 SGHRS and CDR2 YFSETQ. Trimming cost V 4 bases and J 5 bases, with 12 bases left between them. There are 14 residues in the CDR3. CDR3 region: CASSQTGDTGELFF. The CDR3 DNA sequence: TGCGCCAGCAGCCAGACAGGCGATACCGGGGAGCTGTTTTTT.

The chain uses TRBV5-1 and TRBJ2-7, with 9 bases identical to TRBD1. Germline V gene data show CDR1 as SGHRS and CDR2 as YFSETQ. With 0 bases clipped from V and 1 base from J, the junction kept 2 bases outside the gene matches. This CDR3 is built from 15 residues. Here the CDR3 DNA reads TGCGCCAGCAGCTTGGCAGGGACAGGGTCCTACGAGCAGTACTTC. It encodes CASSLAGTGSYEQYF.

This chain uses TRBV6-5 with TRBJ2-7; 9 bases fit TRBD2. The CDR3 is 15 amino acids. Germline trimming cut 7 bases from V and 2 bases from J; bases unmatched to any gene: 9. CDR1 is MNHEY, CDR2 SVGAGI, per germline. CDR3 bases: TGTGCCAGCATACCTAGCGGGAACCTTCCCTACGAGCAGTACTTC. It encodes CASIPSGNLPYEQYF.

The gene calls are TRBV7-2 and TRBJ1-1; D is perhaps TRBD1 (6 bases). CDR3 length equals 13 residues. Germline values: CDR1 SGHTA, CDR2 FQGNSA. Trimming removed 0 bases from V and 4 bases from J, with 6 bases in between. The CDR3 bases are TGTGCCAGCAGCTTAGCCAGGGGCACTGAAGCTTTCTTT. It encodes CASSLARGTEAFF.

J is TRBJ2-5 and V is TRBV24-1, with D possibly being TRBD1 (6 bases). The CDR3 runs to 13 residues. V was shortened by 10 bases and J by 2 bases, with 13 bases between the two germline ends. The germline gives CDR1 KGHDR, CDR2 SFDVKD. The CDR3 DNA is TGTGCCACGGGGCAGGGGAGACAAGAGACCCAGTACTTC. Protein product: CATGQGRQETQYF.

This clone was recorded once. The gene calls are TRBV4-3 and TRBJ2-5, with 8 bases that match TRBD1. V lost 0 bases to trimming and J lost 5 bases; unmatched junction nucleotides: 5. This CDR3 is built from 15 residues. CDR1 LGHNA and CDR2 YSLEER come from the germline V gene. The CDR3 DNA reads TGCGCCAGCAGCCAAGAGGGAACAGGGGGGGAGACCCAGTACTTC. Translated: CASSQEGTGGETQYF.

This chain joins TRBV6-1 and TRBJ1-1, with TRBD1 identical over 7 bases. The CDR3 covers 13 residues. Germline V lookup: CDR1 MNHNS, CDR2 SASEGT. J gave up 3 bases and V 2 bases, and 0 bases lay outside the gene matches. The CDR3 region has the DNA TGTGCCAGCAGTGAACAGGGGGACACTGAAGCTTTCTTT. Residues: CASSEQGDTEAFF.

This chain connects TRBV9 to TRBJ1-3, with 9 bases identical to TRBD1. Per the germline V gene, CDR1 is SGDLS and CDR2 is YYNGEE. CDR3 size: 15 residues. With V trimmed by 3 bases and J by 7 bases, 8 bases remained unmatched. CDR3 sequence reads: CASSARGTGRNTIYF. DNA of the CDR3: TGTGCCAGCAGCGCCCGAGGGACAGGGCGGAACACCATATATTTT.

The rearrangement joins TRBV19 to TRBJ1-4; TRBD1 agrees at 9 bases. The V gene's germline CDR1 is LNHDA and CDR2 SQIVND (reference sequence). Losses at the gene ends were 3 bases for V and 0 bases for J; bases not matched to a gene: 11. CDR3 size: 19 residues. The CDR3 coding sequence is TGTGCCAGTAGTATCCCCCGGGACAGGGAAGATGCAACTAATGAAAAACTGTTTTTT. Residues: CASSIPRDREDATNEKLFF.

V is TRBV3-1 (or the pseudogene TRBV3-2) and J is TRBJ2-3, with 12 bases matching TRBD2. V gave up 0 bases and J gave up 3 bases; unmatched junction bases: 13. The CDR3 totals 20 residues. Germline V gene lookup returns CDR1 LGHDT and CDR2 YNNKEL (reference sequence). The CDR3 is CASSQEGWLAGGQETDTQYF. Here the CDR3 DNA reads TGTGCCAGCAGCCAAGAAGGTTGGCTAGCGGGGGGGCAGGAGACAGATACGCAGTATTTT.

This sequence joins TRBV19 and TRBJ1-2, with D possibly being TRBD1 (5 bases). The V end was cut by 5 bases, the J end by 2 bases, with 15 bases between. Looked up from germline, CDR1 is LNHDA and CDR2 is SQIVND (reference sequence). The CDR3 is 15 residues long. CDR3 amino acids: CASSVQGLQNYGYTF. DNA for the CDR3: TGTGCCAGTAGTGTCCAGGGACTTCAAAACTATGGCTACACCTTC.

The chain recombines TRBV7-9 with TRBJ2-1; tentative D call: TRBD2 (5 bases). Trimming stripped 5 bases from V and 9 bases from J, with 17 bases between. The CDR3 runs 14 residues. The V gene's germline CDR1 is SEHNR and CDR2 FQNEAQ (reference sequence). The CDR3 reads CASSPIFTGIEQFF. The CDR3 DNA is TGTGCCAGCAGCCCTATATTTACGGGGATTGAGCAGTTCTTC.

The chain recombines TRBV18 with TRBJ2-7; 7 positions agree with TRBD1. The CDR3 covers 15 residues. The trim removed 2 bases at V and 0 bases at J, leaving 4 bases unmatched. Per the germline V gene, CDR1 is KGHSH and CDR2 is LQKENI. The CDR3 region is CASSPGTESSYEQYF. The CDR3 coding sequence is TGTGCCAGCTCACCAGGGACAGAAAGCTCCTACGAGCAGTACTTC.

The V and J genes are TRBV5-1 and TRBJ2-7, with 7 bases lining up with TRBD2. CDR1 is SGHRS and CDR2 is YFSETQ in the germline V gene. Trimming removed 4 bases from V and 0 bases from J; junction bases left unmatched: 10. The CDR3 covers 16 residues. CDR3: CASSVSGTTSSYEQYF. DNA for the CDR3: TGCGCCAGCAGCGTATCCGGGACTACGAGCTCCTACGAGCAGTACTTC.

V usage is TRBV9 and J usage is TRBJ2-5, with TRBD2 matching 8 bases. V was pared by 5 bases and J by 3 bases, with 12 bases of the junction left unmatched. CDR1 is SGDLS, CDR2 YYNGEE, per germline. The CDR3 contains 16 residues. CDR3 sequence (DNA): TGTGCCAGCAGGGGGGGTGCTGGACTAGCAGAAGAGACCCAGTACTTC. Translation: CASRGGAGLAEETQYF.

This sequence joins TRBV12-2 and TRBJ1-2. TRBV12-2 is classified as a pseudogene. The CDR3 contains 14 residues. The CDR3 DNA is TGTGCAAGCTCCTCGGAGGCCATCAACTATGGCTACACCTTC. Protein product: CASSSEAINYGYTF.